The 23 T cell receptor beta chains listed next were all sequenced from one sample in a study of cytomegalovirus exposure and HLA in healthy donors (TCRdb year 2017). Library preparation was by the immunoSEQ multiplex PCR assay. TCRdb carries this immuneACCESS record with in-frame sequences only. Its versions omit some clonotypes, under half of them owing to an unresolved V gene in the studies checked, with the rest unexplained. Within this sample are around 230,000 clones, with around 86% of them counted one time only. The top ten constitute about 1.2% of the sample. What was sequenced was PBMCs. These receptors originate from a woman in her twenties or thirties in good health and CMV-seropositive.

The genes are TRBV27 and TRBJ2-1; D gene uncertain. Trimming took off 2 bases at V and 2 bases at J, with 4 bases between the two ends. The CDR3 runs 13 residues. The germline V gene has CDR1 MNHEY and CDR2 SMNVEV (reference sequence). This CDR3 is CASSLDTYNEQFF. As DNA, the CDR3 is TGTGCCAGCAGTTTAGACACCTACAATGAGCAGTTCTTC.

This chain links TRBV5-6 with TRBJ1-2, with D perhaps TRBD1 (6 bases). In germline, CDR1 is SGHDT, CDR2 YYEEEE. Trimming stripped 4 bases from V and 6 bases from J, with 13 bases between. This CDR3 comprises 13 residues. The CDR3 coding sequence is TGTGCCAGCAGCCGGACAGCAACGGATGGCTACACCTTC. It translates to CASSRTATDGYTF.

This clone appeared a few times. In nucleotides, the CDR3 is TGCGCCAGCAGACCGACGGGTGGAACCGGGGAGCTGTTTTTT. The encoded protein is CASRPTGGTGELFF. This chain uses TRBV4-1 with TRBJ2-2; D gene uncertain. V was shortened by 6 bases and J by 5 bases, with 13 bases between the two germline ends. From germline, CDR1 is MGHRA and CDR2 YSYEKL. The CDR3 contains 14 residues.

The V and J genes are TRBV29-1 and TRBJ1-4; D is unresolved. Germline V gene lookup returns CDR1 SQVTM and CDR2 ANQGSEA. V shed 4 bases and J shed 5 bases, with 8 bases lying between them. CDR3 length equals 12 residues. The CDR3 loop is CSVAGGNEKLFF. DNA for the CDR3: TGCAGCGTTGCGGGCGGGAATGAAAAACTGTTTTTT.

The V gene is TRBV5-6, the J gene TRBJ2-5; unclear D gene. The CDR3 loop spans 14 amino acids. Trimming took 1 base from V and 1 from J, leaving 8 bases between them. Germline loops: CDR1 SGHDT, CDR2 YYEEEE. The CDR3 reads CASSLITAQETQYF. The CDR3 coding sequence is TGTGCCAGCAGCTTGATAACAGCCCAAGAGACCCAGTACTTC.

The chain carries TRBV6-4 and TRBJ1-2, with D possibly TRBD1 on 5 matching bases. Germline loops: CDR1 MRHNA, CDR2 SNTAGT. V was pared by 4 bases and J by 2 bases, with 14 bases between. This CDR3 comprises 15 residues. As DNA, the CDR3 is TGTGCCAGCAGTGCTAAGGGGAAAGGAAACTATGGCTACACCTTC. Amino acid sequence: CASSAKGKGNYGYTF.

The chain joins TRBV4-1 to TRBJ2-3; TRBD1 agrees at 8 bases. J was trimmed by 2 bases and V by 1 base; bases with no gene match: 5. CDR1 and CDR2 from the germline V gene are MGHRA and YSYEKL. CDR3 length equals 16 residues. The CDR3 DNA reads TGCGCCAGCAGCCAAGGACAGGGGTCATACACAGATACGCAGTATTTT. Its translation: CASSQGQGSYTDTQYF.

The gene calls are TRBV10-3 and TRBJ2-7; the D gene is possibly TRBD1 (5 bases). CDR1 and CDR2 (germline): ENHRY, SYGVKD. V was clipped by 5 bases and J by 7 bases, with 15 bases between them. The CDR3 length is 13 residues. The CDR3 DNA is TGTGCCATCAGTCTCAAATTAGGGGTTGAGCAGTACTTC. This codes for CAISLKLGVEQYF.

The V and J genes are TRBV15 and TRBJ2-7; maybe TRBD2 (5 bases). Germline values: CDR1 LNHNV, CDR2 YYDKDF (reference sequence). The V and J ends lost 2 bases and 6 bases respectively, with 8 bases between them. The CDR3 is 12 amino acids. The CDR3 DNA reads TGTGCCACCAGCAGACCTCGGGGCGAGCAGTACTTC. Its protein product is CATSRPRGEQYF.

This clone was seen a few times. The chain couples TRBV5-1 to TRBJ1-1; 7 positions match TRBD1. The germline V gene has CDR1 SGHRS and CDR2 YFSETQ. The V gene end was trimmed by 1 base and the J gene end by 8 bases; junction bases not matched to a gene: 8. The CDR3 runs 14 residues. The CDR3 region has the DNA TGCGCCAGCAGCTTGAGGCAGGGGGTCGGGGAAGCTTTCTTT. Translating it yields CASSLRQGVGEAFF.

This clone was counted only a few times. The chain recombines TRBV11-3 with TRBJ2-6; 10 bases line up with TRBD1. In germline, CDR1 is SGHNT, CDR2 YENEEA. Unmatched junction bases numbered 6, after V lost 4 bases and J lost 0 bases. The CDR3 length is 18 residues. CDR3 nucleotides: TGTGCCAGCAGCTCCCGGGACAGGGGCAACTCTGGGGCCAACGTCCTGACTTTC. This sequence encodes CASSSRDRGNSGANVLTF.

The CDR3 is CASSPDRGLEGYTF. The CDR3, as DNA: TGTGCCAGCAGCCCGGACAGGGGGCTAGAGGGCTACACCTTC. This chain links TRBV9 with TRBJ1-2; 11 bases are a match to TRBD1. CDR3 length: 14 residues. Germline assignment: CDR1 SGDLS and CDR2 YYNGEE. V trimming: 4 bases; J trimming: 8 bases; junction bases outside the gene matches: 7.

The CDR3 sequence: CASSSRDRAFSNYGYTF. DNA of the CDR3: TGTGCCAGCAGCTCCCGGGACAGGGCTTTTTCTAACTATGGCTACACCTTC. The chain couples TRBV11-3 to TRBJ1-2; 9 bases are shared with TRBD1. This CDR3 contains 17 residues. The germline CDR1 and CDR2 sequences are SGHNT and YENEEA. V lost 4 bases and J lost 0; bases outside the gene matches: 9.

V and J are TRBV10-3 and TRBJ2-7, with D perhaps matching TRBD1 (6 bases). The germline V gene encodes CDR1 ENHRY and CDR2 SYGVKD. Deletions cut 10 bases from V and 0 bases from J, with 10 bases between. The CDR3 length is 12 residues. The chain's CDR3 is CATGTPSYEQYF. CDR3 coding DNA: TGTGCCACCGGGACACCCTCCTACGAGCAGTACTTC.

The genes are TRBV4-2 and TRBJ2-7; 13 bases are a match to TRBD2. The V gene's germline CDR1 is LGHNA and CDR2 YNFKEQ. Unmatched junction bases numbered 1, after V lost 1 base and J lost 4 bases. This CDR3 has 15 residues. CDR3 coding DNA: TGTGCCAGCAGCCAAGCGACTAGCGGGGGGTACGAGCAGTACTTC. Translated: CASSQATSGGYEQYF.

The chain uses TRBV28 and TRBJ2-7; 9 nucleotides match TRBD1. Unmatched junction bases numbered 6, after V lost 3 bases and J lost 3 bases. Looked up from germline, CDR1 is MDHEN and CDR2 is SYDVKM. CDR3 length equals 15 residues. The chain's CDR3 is CASSFLGTGLYEQYF. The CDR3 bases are TGTGCCAGCAGTTTCCTCGGGACAGGGCTCTACGAGCAGTACTTC.

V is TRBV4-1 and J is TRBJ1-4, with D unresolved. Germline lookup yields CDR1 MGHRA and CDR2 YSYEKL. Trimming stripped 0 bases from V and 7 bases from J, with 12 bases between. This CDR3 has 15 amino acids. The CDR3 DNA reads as TGCGCCAGCAGCCAAGATTACATAGCAAGTGAAAAACTGTTTTTT. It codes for CASSQDYIASEKLFF.

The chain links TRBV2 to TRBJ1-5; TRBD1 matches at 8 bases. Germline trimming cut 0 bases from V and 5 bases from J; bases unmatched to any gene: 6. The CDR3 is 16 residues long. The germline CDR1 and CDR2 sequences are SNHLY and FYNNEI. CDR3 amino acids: CASSEAGQGSYQPQHF. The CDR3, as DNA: TGTGCCAGCAGTGAAGCTGGACAGGGTTCCTATCAGCCCCAGCATTTT.

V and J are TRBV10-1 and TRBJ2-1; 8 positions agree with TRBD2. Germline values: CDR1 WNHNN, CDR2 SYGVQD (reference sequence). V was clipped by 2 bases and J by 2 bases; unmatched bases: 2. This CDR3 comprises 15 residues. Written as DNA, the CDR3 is TGCGCCAGCAGTGAGAGTAGCGGGGCCTACAATGAGCAGTTCTTC. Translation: CASSESSGAYNEQFF.

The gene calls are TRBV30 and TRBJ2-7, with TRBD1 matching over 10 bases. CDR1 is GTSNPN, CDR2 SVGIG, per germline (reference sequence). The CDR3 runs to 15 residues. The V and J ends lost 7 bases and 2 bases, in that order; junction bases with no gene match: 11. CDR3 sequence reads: CALLRPGQGTYEQYF. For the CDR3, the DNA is TGTGCCTTATTACGACCGGGACAGGGGACCTACGAGCAGTACTTC.

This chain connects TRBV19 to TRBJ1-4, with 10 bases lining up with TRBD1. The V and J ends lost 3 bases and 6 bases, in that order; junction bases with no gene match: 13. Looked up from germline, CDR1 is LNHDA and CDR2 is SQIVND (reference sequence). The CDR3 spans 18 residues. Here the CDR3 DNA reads TGTGCCAGTAGTATGAGACAGGGGGCCTTCGACCGGGATGAAAAACTGTTTTTT. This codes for CASSMRQGAFDRDEKLFF.

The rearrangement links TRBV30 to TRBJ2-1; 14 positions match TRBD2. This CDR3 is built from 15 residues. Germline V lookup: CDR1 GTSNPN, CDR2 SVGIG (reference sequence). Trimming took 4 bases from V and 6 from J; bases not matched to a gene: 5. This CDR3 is CAWKRGLAGGNEQFF. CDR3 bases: TGTGCCTGGAAAAGAGGACTAGCGGGGGGCAATGAGCAGTTCTTC. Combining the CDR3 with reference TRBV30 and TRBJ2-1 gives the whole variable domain SQTIHQWPATLVQPVGSPLSLECTVEGTSNPNLYWYRQAAGRGLQLLFYSVGIGQISSEVPQNLSASRPQDRQFILSSKKLLLSDSGFYLCAWKRGLAGGNEQFFGPGTRLTVL.

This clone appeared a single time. CDR3 in amino acids: CASSLFSGLAGSSYNEQFF. CDR3 coding DNA: TGTGCCAGCAGCTTGTTTTCCGGACTAGCGGGAAGCTCCTACAATGAGCAGTTCTTC. The chain employs TRBV5-6 and TRBJ2-1; 12 bases are shared with TRBD2. From germline, CDR1 is SGHDT and CDR2 YYEEEE. This CDR3 has 19 amino acids. The V and J ends lost 1 base and 0 bases, in that order; junction bases with no gene match: 8.